A selection of T cell receptor beta chains follows, all from one sample in a study of cytomegalovirus exposure and HLA in healthy donors. Only in-frame clones appear in the TCRdb table, and some are missing; sequencing was by immunoSEQ multiplex PCR. The sample has more than 95,000 clones, 75% to 80% seen once. The sequencing input was PBMCs. These receptors were taken from a man between 40 and 49 years old in good health and CMV-seronegative. Each CDR3 is given with its conserved first and last residue. A D gene is named only where the DNA matches it firmly. Not every row has a clone size; where given, it reads once, few, many or a size class.

abundance,v_gene,d_gene,j_gene,CDR3nt,CDR3aa
.,TRBV28,.,TRBJ1-1,TGTGCCAGCAGTTTTGCGGGACCCCCGAACACTGAAGCTTTCTTT,CASSFAGPPNTEAFF
.,TRBV7-2,TRBD1,TRBJ2-7,TGTGCCAGCAGCTTCACCGGGACAGGGCCATACGAGCAGTACTTC,CASSFTGTGPYEQYF
.,TRBV7-3,.,TRBJ1-2,TGTGCCAGCAGCCCGGGGGGAGTGGACTATGGCTACACCTTC,CASSPGGVDYGYTF
few,TRBV9,.,TRBJ2-4,TGTGCCAGCAGCGCCCCGGACGGACAAAACAGTCAGTACTTC,CASSAPDGQNSQYF
.,TRBV5-1,.,TRBJ2-5,TGCGCCAGCAGCTTGGGACATCTCCAAGAGACCCAGTACTTC,CASSLGHLQETQYF
.,TRBV6-4,.,TRBJ1-1,TGTGCCAGCACCCTCCTTCCCGGGGGAACTGAAGCTTTCTTT,CASTLLPGGTEAFF
.,TRBV11-2,.,TRBJ1-3,TGTGCCAGCAGCTTAACCCCCGACAGGGGAAACACCATATATTTT,CASSLTPDRGNTIYF
.,TRBV18,.,TRBJ2-7,TGTGCCAGCTCCTTGGGTCATGGCGGCTACGAGCAGTACTTC,CASSLGHGGYEQYF
.,TRBV13,TRBD1,TRBJ1-2,TGTGCCAGCAGCATCGGGACAGTGAACTATGGCTACACCTTC,CASSIGTVNYGYTF
.,TRBV2,TRBD1,TRBJ1-5,TGTGCCAGCAGCCCAGGACAGGACATCAATCAGCCCCAGCATTTT,CASSPGQDINQPQHF
once,TRBV5-6,.,TRBJ2-1,TGTGCCAGCAGCTTGGGCGGGGGCCCATACAATGAGCAGTTCTTC,CASSLGGGPYNEQFF
.,TRBV4-3,TRBD2,TRBJ2-3,TGCGCCAGCAGCCAAGGTCCGGGGGGTACAGATACGCAGTATTTT,CASSQGPGGTDTQYF
.,TRBV9,TRBD1,TRBJ1-1,TGTGCCAGCAGCGTCCGCCAGGACAGGGTGGGGAACACTGAAGCTTTCTTT,CASSVRQDRVGNTEAFF
.,TRBV6-6,TRBD1,TRBJ1-1,TGTGCCAGTTCCGGGACAGACACTGAAGCTTTCTTT,CASSGTDTEAFF
once,TRBV6-5,.,TRBJ1-1,TGTGCCAGCAGTTACTCGGGCAGGGAGGGTGAAGCTTTCTTT,CASSYSGREGEAFF
.,TRBV27,.,TRBJ1-2,TGTGCCAGCAGGGAAACAGGAAAGATTGGCTACACCTTC,CASRETGKIGYTF
once,TRBV2,.,TRBJ1-6,TGTGCCAGCAGTGAAGTGCGCGGGATAACGGACTCCTATAATTCACCCCTCCACTTT,CASSEVRGITDSYNSPLHF
.,TRBV5-1,.,TRBJ1-4,TGCGCCAGCATGCAGGGTTTCGGGACTAATGAAAAACTGTTTTTT,CASMQGFGTNEKLFF
few,TRBV7-3,.,TRBJ1-1,TGTGCCAGCAGCTCGGGAGTTGGGACTGAAGCTTTCTTT,CASSSGVGTEAFF
.,TRBV7-2,.,TRBJ2-2,TGTGCCAGCAGCTTAGCCGCAGGGGCCCGAACCGGGGAGCTGTTTTTT,CASSLAAGARTGELFF
few,TRBV7-2,.,TRBJ2-4,TGTGCCAGCAGACCAGGGGTCCTAGCCAAAAACATTCAGTACTTC,CASRPGVLAKNIQYF
.,TRBV9,.,TRBJ1-1,TGTGCCAGCAGCGTTCCGGGGGGGCTCGCTGAAGCTTTCTTT,CASSVPGGLAEAFF
.,TRBV30,.,TRBJ1-1,TGTGCCTGGAGTGTACCGGACATGAACACTGAAGCTTTCTTT,CAWSVPDMNTEAFF
.,TRBV2,.,TRBJ2-5,TGTGCCAGCAGTGAGTCTAACTACAGGGCCCAAGAGACCCAGTACTTC,CASSESNYRAQETQYF
.,TRBV9,TRBD2,TRBJ2-7,TGTGCCAGCAGCCCTGACGGGAGGACTAATTCGTACGAGCAGTACTTC,CASSPDGRTNSYEQYF
.,TRBV5-1,.,TRBJ1-4,TGCGCCAGCAGCTTGGAGTTCTGGGGAGGATATGAAAAACTGTTTTTT,CASSLEFWGGYEKLFF
once,TRBV6-5,.,TRBJ2-7,TGTGCCAGCAGTCTAGGACACCTCTACGAGCAGTACTTC,CASSLGHLYEQYF